One and the same sample provided the 7 T cell receptor beta chains below, sequenced in a study of blood T cell repertoires in COVID-19. Libraries were prepared by immunoSEQ multiplex PCR; TCRdb keeps only in-frame clonotypes and omits some of them. Among some 18,000 clones listed, around nine tenths were seen once. Sequenced sample: peripheral blood. The source of these receptors is a human donor in a cohort sampled during active COVID-19.

The chain links TRBV30 to TRBJ1-2, with 12 positions matching TRBD1. Germline CDR1 GTSNPN, CDR2 SVGIG (reference sequence). The CDR3 sequence is 14 residues long. Trimming removed 2 bases from V and 3 bases from J; junction bases left unmatched: 1. The CDR3 loop reads CAWSRDRGHYGYTF. The CDR3, as DNA: TGTGCCTGGAGTAGGGACAGGGGGCACTATGGCTACACCTTC.

This clone has only one observation. V is TRBV19 and J is TRBJ1-1; TRBD1 matches at 7 bases. The junction had 8 bases not matched to a gene; V was cut back by 9 bases and J by 4 bases. CDR3 size: 13 residues. Germline V CDR1 and CDR2: LNHDA, SQIVND (reference sequence). CDR3 residues: CASLQGTSTEAFF. The CDR3, as DNA: TGTGCCAGCTTACAGGGGACGAGCACTGAAGCTTTCTTT.

The rearrangement links TRBV5-1 to TRBJ1-6; D might be TRBD1 (6 bases). The V end lost 3 bases, the J end lost 14 bases, and 27 bases lay between the germline ends. Germline values: CDR1 SGHRS, CDR2 YFSETQ. This CDR3 contains 17 residues. CDR3 DNA sequence: TGCGCCAGCAGCTCGCAATTAGTGGGAGCCGGAACAGGGTCCCTCCACTTT. Translation gives CASSSQLVGAGTGSLHF.

V gene TRBV6-5 combines with J gene TRBJ2-5; possible D gene TRBD2, 5 bases. The germline gives CDR1 MNHEY, CDR2 SVGAGI. Trimming took off 2 bases at V and 5 bases at J, with 15 bases between the two ends. There are 15 residues in the CDR3. CDR3 bases: TGTGCCAGCAGTTACGAGGGTCCCGAGCGGGAGACCCAGTACTTC. It translates to CASSYEGPERETQYF.

The CDR3 here is CSVDPQGVNTEAFF. The CDR3, as DNA: TGCAGCGTTGACCCCCAGGGCGTGAACACTGAAGCTTTCTTT. This rearrangement joins TRBV29-1 to TRBJ1-1, with TRBD1 as a possible D gene (5 bases). The germline CDR1 and CDR2 sequences are SQVTM and ANQGSEA. Trimming stripped 3 bases from V and 0 bases from J, with 11 bases between. The CDR3 loop spans 14 amino acids.

The chain couples TRBV30 to TRBJ2-3; D possibly corresponds to TRBD2 (7 bases). V lost 2 bases to trimming and J lost 3 bases, with 21 bases between them. CDR3 size: 17 residues. Germline CDR1 reads GTSNPN; CDR2 reads SVGIG (reference sequence). Written as DNA, the CDR3 is TGTGCCTGGAGTCGATCTATCGGACAGCGGGGAACAGATACGCAGTATTTT. This translates into CAWSRSIGQRGTDTQYF.

The J gene is TRBJ2-3, the V gene TRBV6-6; 7 nucleotides align to TRBD2. The CDR3 runs to 16 residues. Germline V gene sequence: CDR1 MNHNY, CDR2 SVGAGI (reference sequence). V was pared by 0 bases and J by 1 base, with 4 bases of the junction left unmatched. DNA of the CDR3: TGTGCCAGCAGTTACTCGCATGCGGGAGGCACAGATACGCAGTATTTT. Translated: CASSYSHAGGTDTQYF.